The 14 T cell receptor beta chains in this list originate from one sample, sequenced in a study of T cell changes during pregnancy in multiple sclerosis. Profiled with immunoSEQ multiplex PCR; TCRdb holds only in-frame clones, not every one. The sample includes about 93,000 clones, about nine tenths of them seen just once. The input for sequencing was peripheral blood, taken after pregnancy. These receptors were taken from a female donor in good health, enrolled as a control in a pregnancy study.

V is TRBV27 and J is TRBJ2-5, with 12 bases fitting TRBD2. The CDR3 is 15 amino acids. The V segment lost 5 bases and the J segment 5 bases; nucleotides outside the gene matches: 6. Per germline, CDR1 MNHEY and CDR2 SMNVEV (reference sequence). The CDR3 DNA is TGTGCCAGCAGTCCGCTAGCGGGGGGGAGGGAGACCCAGTACTTC. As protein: CASSPLAGGRETQYF.

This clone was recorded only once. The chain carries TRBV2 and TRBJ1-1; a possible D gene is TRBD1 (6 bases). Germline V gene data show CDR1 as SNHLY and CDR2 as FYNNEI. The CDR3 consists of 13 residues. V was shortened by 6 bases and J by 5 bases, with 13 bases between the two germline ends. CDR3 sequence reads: CASSVKQGTEAFF. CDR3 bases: TGTGCCAGCAGCGTGAAACAGGGTACTGAAGCTTTCTTT.

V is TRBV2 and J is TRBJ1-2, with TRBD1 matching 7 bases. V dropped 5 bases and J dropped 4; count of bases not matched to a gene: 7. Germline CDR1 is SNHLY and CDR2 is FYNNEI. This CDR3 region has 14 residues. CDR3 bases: TGTGCCAGCAGTCCTAGACAGGGTCGCTATGGCTACACCTTC. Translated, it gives CASSPRQGRYGYTF.

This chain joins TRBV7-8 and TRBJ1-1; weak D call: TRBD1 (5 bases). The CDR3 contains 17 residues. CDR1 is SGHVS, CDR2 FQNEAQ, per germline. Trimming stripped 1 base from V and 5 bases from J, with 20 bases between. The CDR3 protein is CASSLGDGIRGRTEAFF. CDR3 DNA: TGTGCCAGCAGCTTAGGGGATGGTATTCGGGGGAGAACTGAAGCTTTCTTT.

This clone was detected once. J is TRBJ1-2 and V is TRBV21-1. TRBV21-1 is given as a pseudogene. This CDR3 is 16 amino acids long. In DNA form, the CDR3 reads TGTGCCAGCAGCAACCCCCCGGGGGGCTTATGCTATGGCTACACCTTC. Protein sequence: CASSNPPGGLCYGYTF.

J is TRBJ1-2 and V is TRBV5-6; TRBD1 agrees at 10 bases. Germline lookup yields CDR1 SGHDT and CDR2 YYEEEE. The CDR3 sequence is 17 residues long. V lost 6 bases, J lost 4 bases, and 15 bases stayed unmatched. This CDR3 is CASTEFIGQGGSYGYTF. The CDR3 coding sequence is TGTGCCAGCACCGAATTCATAGGACAGGGGGGTTCCTATGGCTACACCTTC.

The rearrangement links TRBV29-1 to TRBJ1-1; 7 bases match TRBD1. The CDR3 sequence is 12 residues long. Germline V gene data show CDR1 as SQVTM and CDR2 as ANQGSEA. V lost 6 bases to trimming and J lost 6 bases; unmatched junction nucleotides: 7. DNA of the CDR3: TGCAGCGTATTTACAGGGGAACCTGAAGCTTTCTTT. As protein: CSVFTGEPEAFF.

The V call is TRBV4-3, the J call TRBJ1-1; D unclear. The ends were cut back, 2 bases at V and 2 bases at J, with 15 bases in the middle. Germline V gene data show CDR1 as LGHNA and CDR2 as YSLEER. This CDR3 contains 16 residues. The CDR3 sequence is CASSQRVKRVNTEAFF. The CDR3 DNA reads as TGCGCCAGCAGCCAACGAGTAAAGCGGGTAAACACTGAAGCTTTCTTT.

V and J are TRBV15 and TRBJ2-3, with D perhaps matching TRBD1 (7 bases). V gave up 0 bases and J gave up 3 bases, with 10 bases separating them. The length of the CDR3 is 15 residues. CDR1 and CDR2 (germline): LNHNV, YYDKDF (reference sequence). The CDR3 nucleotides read TGTGCCACCAGCAGAGAGACAGGGAGGACAGATACGCAGTATTTT. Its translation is CATSRETGRTDTQYF. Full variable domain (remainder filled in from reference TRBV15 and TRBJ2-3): DAMVIQNPRYQVTQFGKPVTLSCSQTLNHNVMYWYQQKSSQAPKLLFHYYDKDFNNEADTPDNFQSRRPNTSFCFLDIRSPGLGDTAMYLCATSRETGRTDTQYFGPGTRLTVL.

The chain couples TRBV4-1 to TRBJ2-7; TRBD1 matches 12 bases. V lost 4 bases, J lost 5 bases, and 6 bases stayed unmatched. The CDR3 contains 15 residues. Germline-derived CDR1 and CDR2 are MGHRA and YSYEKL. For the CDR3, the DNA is TGCGCCAGCAGCCTCAACCGGGACAGGGGGCACGAGCAGTACTTC. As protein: CASSLNRDRGHEQYF.

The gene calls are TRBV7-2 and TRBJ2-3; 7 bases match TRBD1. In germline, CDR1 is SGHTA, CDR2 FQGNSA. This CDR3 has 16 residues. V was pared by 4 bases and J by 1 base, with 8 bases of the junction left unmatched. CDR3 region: CASSSTGQSRTDTQYF. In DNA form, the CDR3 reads TGTGCCAGCAGCTCCACGGGACAGTCCCGCACAGATACGCAGTATTTT.

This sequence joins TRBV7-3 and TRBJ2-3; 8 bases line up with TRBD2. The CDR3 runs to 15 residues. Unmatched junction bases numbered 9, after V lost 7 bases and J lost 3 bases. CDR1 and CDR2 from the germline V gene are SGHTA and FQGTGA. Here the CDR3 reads CASMLSGGDTDTQYF. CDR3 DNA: TGTGCCAGCATGCTAAGCGGGGGAGATACAGATACGCAGTATTTT.

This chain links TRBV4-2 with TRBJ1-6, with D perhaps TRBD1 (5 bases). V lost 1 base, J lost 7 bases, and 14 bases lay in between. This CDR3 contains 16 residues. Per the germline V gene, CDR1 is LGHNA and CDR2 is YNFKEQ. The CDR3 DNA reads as TGTGCCAGCAGCCAAGGGGCAGGGCTAGGGAATTCACCCCTCCACTTT. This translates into CASSQGAGLGNSPLHF.

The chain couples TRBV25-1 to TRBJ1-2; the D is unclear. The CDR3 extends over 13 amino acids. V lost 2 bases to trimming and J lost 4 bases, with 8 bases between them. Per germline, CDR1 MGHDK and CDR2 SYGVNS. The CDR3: CASSEGVSYGYTF. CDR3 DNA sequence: TGTGCCAGCAGTGAAGGAGTTTCCTATGGCTACACCTTC.